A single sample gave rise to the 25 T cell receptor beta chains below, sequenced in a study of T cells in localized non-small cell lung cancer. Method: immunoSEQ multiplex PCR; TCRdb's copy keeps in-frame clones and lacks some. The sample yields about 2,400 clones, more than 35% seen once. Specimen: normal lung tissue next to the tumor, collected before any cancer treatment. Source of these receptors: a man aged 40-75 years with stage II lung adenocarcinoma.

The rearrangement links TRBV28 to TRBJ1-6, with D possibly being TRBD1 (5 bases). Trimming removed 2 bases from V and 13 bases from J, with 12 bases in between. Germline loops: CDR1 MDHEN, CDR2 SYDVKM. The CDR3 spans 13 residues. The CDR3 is CASSLLGARPLHF. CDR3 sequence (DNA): TGTGCCAGCAGTTTACTAGGGGCAAGGCCCCTCCACTTT.

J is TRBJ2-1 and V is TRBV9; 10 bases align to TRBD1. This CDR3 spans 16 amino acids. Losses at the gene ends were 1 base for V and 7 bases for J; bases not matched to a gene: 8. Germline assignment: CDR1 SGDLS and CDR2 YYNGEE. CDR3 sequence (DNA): TGTGCCAGCAGCGTATCCGGGACAGGGGCGTCGAATGAGCAGTTCTTC. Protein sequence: CASSVSGTGASNEQFF. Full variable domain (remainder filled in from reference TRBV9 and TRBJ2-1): DSGVTQTPKHLITATGQRVTLRCSPRSGDLSVYWYQQSLDQGLQFLIQYYNGEERAKGNILERFSAQQFPDLHSELNLSSLELGDSALYFCASSVSGTGASNEQFFGPGTRLTVL.

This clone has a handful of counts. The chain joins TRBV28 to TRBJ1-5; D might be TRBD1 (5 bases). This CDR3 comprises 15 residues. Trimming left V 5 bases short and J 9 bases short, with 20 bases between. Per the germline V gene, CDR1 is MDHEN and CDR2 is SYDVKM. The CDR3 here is CASSVGTGRVGPQHF. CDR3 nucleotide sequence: TGTGCCAGCAGTGTTGGGACTGGAAGAGTTGGGCCCCAGCATTTT.

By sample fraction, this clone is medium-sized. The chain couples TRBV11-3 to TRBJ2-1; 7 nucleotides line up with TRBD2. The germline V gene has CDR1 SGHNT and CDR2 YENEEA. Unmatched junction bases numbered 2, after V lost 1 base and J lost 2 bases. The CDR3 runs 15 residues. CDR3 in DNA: TGTGCCAGCAGCTTAGGGGGGACTACCTACAATGAGCAGTTCTTC. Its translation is CASSLGGTTYNEQFF.

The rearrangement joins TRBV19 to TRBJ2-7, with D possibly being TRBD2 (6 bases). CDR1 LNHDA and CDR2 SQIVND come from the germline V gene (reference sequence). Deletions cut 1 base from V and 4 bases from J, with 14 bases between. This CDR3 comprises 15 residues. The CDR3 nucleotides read TGTGCCAGTAGTATAGGCGGGAATTTCCCTTACGAGCAGTACTTC. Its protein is CASSIGGNFPYEQYF.

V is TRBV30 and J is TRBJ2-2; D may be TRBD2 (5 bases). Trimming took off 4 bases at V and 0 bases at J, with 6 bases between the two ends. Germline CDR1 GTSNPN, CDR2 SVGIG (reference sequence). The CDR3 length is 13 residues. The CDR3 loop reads CAWKRSNTGELFF. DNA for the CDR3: TGTGCCTGGAAGCGGTCGAACACCGGGGAGCTGTTTTTT.

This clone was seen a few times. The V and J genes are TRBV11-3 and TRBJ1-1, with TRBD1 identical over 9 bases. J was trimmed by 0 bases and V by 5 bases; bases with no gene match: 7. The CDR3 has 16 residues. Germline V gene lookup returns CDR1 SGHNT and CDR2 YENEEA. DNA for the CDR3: TGTGCCAGCAGCCAGGGACAGGGTGGGATGAACACTGAAGCTTTCTTT. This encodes CASSQGQGGMNTEAFF.

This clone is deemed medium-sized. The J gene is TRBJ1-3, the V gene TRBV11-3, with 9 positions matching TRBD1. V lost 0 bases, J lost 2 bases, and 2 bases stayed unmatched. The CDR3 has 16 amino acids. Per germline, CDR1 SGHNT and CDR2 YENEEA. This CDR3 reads CASSLEQGAAGNTIYF. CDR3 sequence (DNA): TGTGCCAGCAGCTTAGAACAGGGGGCAGCTGGAAACACCATATATTTT.

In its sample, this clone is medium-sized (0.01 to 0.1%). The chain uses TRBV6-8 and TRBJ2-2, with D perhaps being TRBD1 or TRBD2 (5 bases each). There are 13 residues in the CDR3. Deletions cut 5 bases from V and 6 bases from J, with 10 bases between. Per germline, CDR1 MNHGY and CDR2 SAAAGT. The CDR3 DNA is TGTGCCAGCAGTGCGAGGGGCCCCGGGGAGCTGTTTTTT. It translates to CASSARGPGELFF.

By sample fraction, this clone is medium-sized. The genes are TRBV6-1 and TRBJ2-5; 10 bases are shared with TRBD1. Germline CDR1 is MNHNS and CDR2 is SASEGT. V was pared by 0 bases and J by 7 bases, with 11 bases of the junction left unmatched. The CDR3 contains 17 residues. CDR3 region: CASSEAGTGASQGTQYF. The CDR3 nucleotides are TGTGCCAGCAGTGAAGCTGGGACAGGGGCTTCCCAGGGGACCCAGTACTTC.

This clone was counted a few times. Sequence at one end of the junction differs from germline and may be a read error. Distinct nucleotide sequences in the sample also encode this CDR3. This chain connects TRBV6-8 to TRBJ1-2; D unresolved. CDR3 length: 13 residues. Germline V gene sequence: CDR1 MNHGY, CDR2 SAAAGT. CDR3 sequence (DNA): TGTGCCAGCAGTTACTACGGTAACTATGGCTACACCTTT. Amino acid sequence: CASSYYGNYGYTF.

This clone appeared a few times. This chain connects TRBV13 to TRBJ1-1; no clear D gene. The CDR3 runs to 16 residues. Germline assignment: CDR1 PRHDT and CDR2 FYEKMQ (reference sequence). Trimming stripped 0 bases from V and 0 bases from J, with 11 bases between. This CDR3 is CASSLGYRQLNTEAFF. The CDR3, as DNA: TGTGCCAGCAGCTTAGGGTATCGGCAGCTGAACACTGAAGCTTTCTTT.

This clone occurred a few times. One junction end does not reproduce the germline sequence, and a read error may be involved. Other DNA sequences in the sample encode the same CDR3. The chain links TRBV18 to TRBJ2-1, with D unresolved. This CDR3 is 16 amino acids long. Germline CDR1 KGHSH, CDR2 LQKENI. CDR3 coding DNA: TGTGCCAGTTCACCTCCCTGGACGGCCACCTACAATGAGCAGTTCTTC. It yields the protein CASSPPWTATYNEQFF. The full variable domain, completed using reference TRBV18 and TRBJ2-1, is NAGVMQNPRHLVRRRGQEARLRCSPMKGHSHVYWYRQLPEEGLKFMVYLQKENIIDESGMPKERFSAEFPKEGPSILRIQQVVRGDSAAYFCASSPPWTATYNEQFFGPGTRLTVL.

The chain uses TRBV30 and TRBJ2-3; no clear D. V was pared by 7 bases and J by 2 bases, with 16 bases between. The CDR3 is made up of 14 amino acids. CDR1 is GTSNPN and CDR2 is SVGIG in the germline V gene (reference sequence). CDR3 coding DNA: TGTGCCTCAAATGTCCTCGGTTCCACAGATACGCAGTATTTT. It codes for CASNVLGSTDTQYF.

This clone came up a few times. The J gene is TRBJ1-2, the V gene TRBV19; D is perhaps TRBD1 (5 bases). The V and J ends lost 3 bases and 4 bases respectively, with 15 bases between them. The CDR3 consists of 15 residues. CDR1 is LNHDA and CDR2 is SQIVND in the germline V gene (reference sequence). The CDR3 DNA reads TGTGCCAGTAGTATTCGGGGCCGGGCCAGCTATGGCTACACCTTC. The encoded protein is CASSIRGRASYGYTF.

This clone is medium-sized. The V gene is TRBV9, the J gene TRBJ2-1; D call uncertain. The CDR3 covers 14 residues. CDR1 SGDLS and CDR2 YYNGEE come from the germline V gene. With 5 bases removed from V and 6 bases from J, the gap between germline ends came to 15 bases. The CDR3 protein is CASSELPDRNEQFF. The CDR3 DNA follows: TGTGCCAGCAGTGAATTGCCAGACCGCAATGAGCAGTTCTTC.

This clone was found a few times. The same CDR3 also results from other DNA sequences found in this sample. CDR3 bases: TGTGCCTGCCGGGGAGAATATAATTCACCTCTTCACTTT. This gives the protein CACRGEYNSPLHF. The chain combines TRBV30 with TRBJ1-6, with no clear D. The CDR3 is made up of 13 amino acids. V was shortened by 6 bases and J by 19 bases, with 25 bases between the two germline ends. The V gene's germline CDR1 is GTSNPN and CDR2 SVGIG (reference sequence).

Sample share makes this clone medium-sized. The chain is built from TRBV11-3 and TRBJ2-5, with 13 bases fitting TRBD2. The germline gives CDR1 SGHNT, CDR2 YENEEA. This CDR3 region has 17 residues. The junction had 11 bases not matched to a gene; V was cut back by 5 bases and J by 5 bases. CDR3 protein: CASSQRLAGGLGETQYF. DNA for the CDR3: TGTGCCAGCAGCCAAAGACTAGCGGGAGGATTGGGGGAGACCCAGTACTTC.

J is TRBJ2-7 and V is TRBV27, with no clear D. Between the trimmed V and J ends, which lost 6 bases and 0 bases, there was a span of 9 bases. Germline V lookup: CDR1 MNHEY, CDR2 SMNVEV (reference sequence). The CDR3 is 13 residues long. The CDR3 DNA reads TGTGCCAGCAGGACTTTTAGCTCCTACGAGCAGTACTTC. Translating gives CASRTFSSYEQYF.

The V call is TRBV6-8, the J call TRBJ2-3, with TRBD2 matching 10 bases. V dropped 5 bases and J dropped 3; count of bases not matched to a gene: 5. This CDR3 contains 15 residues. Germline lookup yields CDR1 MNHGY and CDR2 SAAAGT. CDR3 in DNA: TGTGCCAGCAGTCCCGGGACTAGCGAGACAGATACGCAGTATTTT. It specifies CASSPGTSETDTQYF.

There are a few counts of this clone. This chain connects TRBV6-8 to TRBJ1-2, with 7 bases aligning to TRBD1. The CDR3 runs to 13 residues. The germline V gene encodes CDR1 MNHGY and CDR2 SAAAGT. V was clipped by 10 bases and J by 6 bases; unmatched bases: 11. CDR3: CAINSGRGDGYTF. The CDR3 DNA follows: TGTGCCATCAACTCTGGCAGGGGGGATGGCTACACCTTC.

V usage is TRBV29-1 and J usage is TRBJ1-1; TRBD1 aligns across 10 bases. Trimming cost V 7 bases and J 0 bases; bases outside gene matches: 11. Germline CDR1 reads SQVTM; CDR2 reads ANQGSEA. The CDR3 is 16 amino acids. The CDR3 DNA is TGCAGCGCCGGGTCGGGACAGGGGCAAATGAACACTGAAGCTTTCTTT. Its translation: CSAGSGQGQMNTEAFF.

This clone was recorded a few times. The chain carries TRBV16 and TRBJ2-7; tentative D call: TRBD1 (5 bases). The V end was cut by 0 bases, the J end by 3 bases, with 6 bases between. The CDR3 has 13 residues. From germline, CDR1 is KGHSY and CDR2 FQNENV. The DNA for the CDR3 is TGTGCCAGCAGCCAATCCAGGGACTACGAGCAGTACTTC. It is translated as CASSQSRDYEQYF.

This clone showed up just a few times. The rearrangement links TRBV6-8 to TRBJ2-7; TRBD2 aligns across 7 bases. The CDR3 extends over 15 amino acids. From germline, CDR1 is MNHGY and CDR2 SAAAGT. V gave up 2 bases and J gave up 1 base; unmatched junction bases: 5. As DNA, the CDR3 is TGTGCCAGCAGTTACGCTCGGCGGGAGTCCTACGAGCAGTACTTC. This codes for CASSYARRESYEQYF.

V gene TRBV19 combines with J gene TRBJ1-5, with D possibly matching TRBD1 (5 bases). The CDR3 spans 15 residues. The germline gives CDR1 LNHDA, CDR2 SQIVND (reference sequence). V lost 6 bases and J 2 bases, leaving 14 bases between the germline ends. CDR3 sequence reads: CASRDGAAGNQPQHF. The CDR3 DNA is TGTGCCAGTAGGGACGGGGCAGCCGGCAATCAGCCCCAGCATTTT.